This T cell receptor beta chain originates from a study of blood T cell repertoires in COVID-19. Study in general: The United States, Italy and Spain supplied acute and convalescent COVID-19 samples.

The CDR3 is 14 residues long. Germline values: CDR1 MNHEY, CDR2 SVGAGI. V lost 7 bases and J lost 0; bases outside the gene matches: 2. Cohorts were determined from participant-reported clinical history. Cohort 3 donors counted as recovered after two negative PCRs, clearance, or resolved symptoms. Using immunoSEQ multiplex PCR, the repertoire was profiled, and TCRdb retains in-frame clones only, with some absent. The sample consists of about 160,000 clones, over 75% of them appearing once. The V gene is TRBV6-5, the J gene TRBJ2-7; the match to TRBD2 covers 11 bases. Sequences were obtained from PBMCs or T cells enriched from blood (not recorded which). This sequence was found in a woman aged 45-60 years who had recovered from COVID-19. The chain's CDR3 is CASTSGGSSYEQYF. The CDR3 nucleotides are TGTGCCAGCACTAGCGGGGGGAGCTCCTACGAGCAGTACTTC.